These 23 T cell receptor beta chains were all obtained from the same sample, sequenced in a study of blood T cell repertoires in COVID-19. Only in-frame clones appear in the TCRdb table, and some are missing; sequencing was by immunoSEQ multiplex PCR. The table includes roughly 110,000 clones, around 89% detected once. Sequenced input: peripheral blood. These receptors were taken from a man in his forties or fifties with active or convalescent COVID-19.

This clone was detected only once. The chain recombines TRBV4-3 with TRBJ2-2; TRBD1 is a possible D gene (5 bases). The CDR3 consists of 15 residues. Trimming stripped 1 base from V and 5 bases from J, with 11 bases between. CDR1 LGHNA and CDR2 YSLEER come from the germline V gene. The CDR3 spells CASSQGQGSTGELFF. CDR3 coding DNA: TGCGCCAGCAGCCAAGGGCAGGGTAGTACCGGGGAGCTGTTTTTT.

V usage is TRBV28 and J usage is TRBJ2-1; 12 bases are shared with TRBD2. The CDR3 contains 19 residues. Germline-derived CDR1 and CDR2 are MDHEN and SYDVKM. The J segment lost 0 bases and the V segment lost 4 bases, leaving 10 bases of the junction unmatched. The CDR3 loop reads CASSSAGLAGGTSYNEQFF. The CDR3 nucleotides read TGTGCCAGCAGTTCCGCCGGGCTAGCGGGAGGGACCTCCTACAATGAGCAGTTCTTC.

The chain carries TRBV7-6 and TRBJ2-7; TRBD1 aligns across 7 bases. The CDR3 is made up of 14 amino acids. Germline-derived CDR1 and CDR2 are SGHVS and FNYEAQ. J lost 6 bases, V lost 0 bases, and 5 bases had no gene match. The CDR3 bases are TGTGCCAGCAGCTTAGCGCCCACAGGGGTCGAGCAGTACTTC. It specifies CASSLAPTGVEQYF.

The chain combines TRBV6-6 with TRBJ1-2; D is unclear. Germline assignment: CDR1 MNHNY and CDR2 SVGAGI (reference sequence). The CDR3 runs 14 residues. Trimming pared 7 bases from V and 7 bases from J, leaving 19 bases between. The CDR3 DNA sequence: TGTGCCAGCACCATCCGGGAAGGAAGAACTGGCTACACCTTC. Translated: CASTIREGRTGYTF.

The rearrangement uses TRBV10-3 and TRBJ2-3; TRBD2 matches at 13 bases. This CDR3 region has 14 residues. The J segment lost 6 bases and the V segment lost 11 bases, leaving 8 bases of the junction unmatched. The germline V gene has CDR1 ENHRY and CDR2 SYGVKD. The CDR3 DNA sequence: TGTGCCTTTGGACTAGCGGGAGCGCCTGATACGCAGTATTTT. It yields the protein CAFGLAGAPDTQYF.

This chain uses TRBV7-2 with TRBJ2-5, with 11 bases lining up with TRBD2. After removal of 5 bases from V and 5 bases from J, the junction contained 10 bases not matched to a gene. There are 16 residues in the CDR3. Germline CDR1 is SGHTA and CDR2 is FQGNSA. The CDR3 reads CASSPRSGRGGETQYF. DNA of the CDR3: TGTGCCAGCAGCCCCCGTAGCGGGAGGGGTGGGGAGACCCAGTACTTC.

The rearrangement joins TRBV7-2 to TRBJ1-4; no clear D. This CDR3 comprises 13 residues. From germline, CDR1 is SGHTA and CDR2 FQGNSA. The V and J ends lost 3 bases and 4 bases respectively, with 6 bases between them. The CDR3 region is CASSFGVNEKLFF. The CDR3 bases are TGTGCCAGCAGCTTCGGGGTTAATGAAAAACTGTTTTTT.

This sequence joins TRBV10-3 and TRBJ2-1, with D uncertain. CDR3 length equals 12 residues. V gave up 4 bases and J gave up 5 bases, with 6 bases separating them. The germline gives CDR1 ENHRY, CDR2 SYGVKD. CDR3 nucleotides: TGTGCCATCAGTGTCCCAGACAATGAGCAGTTCTTC. This codes for CAISVPDNEQFF.

This chain joins TRBV25-1 and TRBJ1-5; weak D call: TRBD1 (6 bases). With 2 bases removed from V and 2 bases from J, the gap between germline ends came to 13 bases. CDR1 is MGHDK, CDR2 SYGVNS, per germline. The CDR3 has 16 residues. The CDR3 DNA sequence: TGTGCCAGCAGTGAAGAACAACAGGGTCGCAATCAGCCCCAGCATTTT. It encodes CASSEEQQGRNQPQHF.

Worth noting for this clone: A junction end diverges from the germline sequence, so it may reflect a read error. The chain carries TRBV28 and TRBJ1-1; D may be TRBD1 (6 bases). Germline V lookup: CDR1 MDHEN, CDR2 SYDVKM. The CDR3 runs 12 residues. CDR3 loop: CASSYFPSRQEF. The CDR3 bases are TGTGCCAGCAGTTATTTCCCCTCACGACAGGAGTTT.

This chain connects TRBV30 to TRBJ2-1; 8 bases match TRBD2. Germline values: CDR1 GTSNPN, CDR2 SVGIG (reference sequence). The CDR3 spans 17 residues. The V gene end was trimmed by 0 bases and the J gene end by 7 bases; junction bases not matched to a gene: 14. CDR3 sequence: CAWSVLLGRGVGNEQFF. The CDR3 bases are TGTGCCTGGAGTGTTCTCTTGGGGCGGGGGGTTGGAAATGAGCAGTTCTTC.

This rearrangement joins TRBV24-1 to TRBJ2-7, with D possibly TRBD2 on 6 matching bases. The germline V and J ends were trimmed by 4 bases and 6 bases, with 15 bases remaining between them. The CDR3 runs 14 residues. Per the germline V gene, CDR1 is KGHDR and CDR2 is SFDVKD. CDR3 nucleotide sequence: TGTGCCACCAGTGACCCCGCGGGATCTTTCGAGCAGTACTTC. It codes for CATSDPAGSFEQYF.

This sequence joins TRBV19 and TRBJ1-5, with a possible D match to TRBD1 (6 bases). Germline loops: CDR1 LNHDA, CDR2 SQIVND (reference sequence). The CDR3 runs to 14 residues. The ends were cut back, 3 bases at V and 4 bases at J, with 10 bases in the middle. The CDR3 coding sequence is TGTGCCAGTAGTATGGGACACTATAATCAGCCCCAGCATTTT. Its translation is CASSMGHYNQPQHF.

The chain recombines TRBV9 with TRBJ1-4; 11 positions match TRBD1. The length of the CDR3 is 14 residues. Looked up from germline, CDR1 is SGDLS and CDR2 is YYNGEE. V was clipped by 3 bases and J by 8 bases; unmatched bases: 3. This CDR3 is CASSDRDRGEKLFF. The CDR3 coding sequence is TGTGCCAGCAGCGACAGGGACAGGGGGGAAAAACTGTTTTTT. Using reference TRBV9 and TRBJ1-4 for the parts outside the CDR3, the full variable domain is DSGVTQTPKHLITATGQRVTLRCSPRSGDLSVYWYQQSLDQGLQFLIQYYNGEERAKGNILERFSAQQFPDLHSELNLSSLELGDSALYFCASSDRDRGEKLFFGSGTQLSVL.

J is TRBJ1-3 and V is TRBV27; TRBD1 aligns across 9 bases. CDR3 length: 17 residues. Germline V gene data show CDR1 as MNHEY and CDR2 as SMNVEV (reference sequence). J was trimmed by 1 base and V by 5 bases; bases with no gene match: 9. CDR3 sequence reads: CASSTTWTGVSGNTIYF. CDR3 sequence (DNA): TGTGCCAGCAGTACTACCTGGACAGGGGTATCTGGAAACACCATATATTTT.

The chain recombines TRBV5-1 with TRBJ1-1; 8 bases are a match to TRBD1. Germline CDR1 is SGHRS and CDR2 is YFSETQ. The V and J ends lost 4 bases and 6 bases, in that order; junction bases with no gene match: 11. This CDR3 spans 15 amino acids. The DNA for the CDR3 is TGCGCCAGCAGCACCCGGACAGGGAGTGGCCCTGAAGCTTTCTTT. Its protein product is CASSTRTGSGPEAFF.

The rearrangement links TRBV5-6 to TRBJ2-3, with no clear D. The V gene's germline CDR1 is SGHDT and CDR2 YYEEEE. The CDR3 extends over 13 amino acids. V lost 0 bases and J lost 6, with 8 bases in between. In nucleotides, the CDR3 is TGTGCCAGCAGCTTGGCCCCTATGGATACGCAGTATTTT. Protein sequence: CASSLAPMDTQYF.

The V gene is TRBV3-1 (or the pseudogene TRBV3-2), the J gene TRBJ1-6, with 8 bases aligning to TRBD1. CDR3 length equals 15 residues. After removal of 4 bases from V and 7 bases from J, the junction contained 6 bases not matched to a gene. The V gene's germline CDR1 is LGHDT and CDR2 YNNKEL (reference sequence). CDR3 loop: CASSLGTGLNSPLHF. The CDR3 region has the DNA TGTGCCAGCAGCCTAGGGACAGGCCTAAATTCACCCCTCCACTTT.

The chain uses TRBV19 and TRBJ2-7; D perhaps matches TRBD2 (5 bases). CDR3 length: 10 residues. Germline CDR1 LNHDA, CDR2 SQIVND (reference sequence). V shed 6 bases and J shed 9 bases, with 9 bases lying between them. Written as DNA, the CDR3 is TGTGCCAGTAGGGAGGTAGTGCAGTACTTC. It codes for CASREVVQYF.

The chain is built from TRBV19 and TRBJ2-7; 8 nucleotides line up with TRBD1. Unmatched junction bases numbered 11, after V lost 7 bases and J lost 6 bases. The CDR3 loop spans 14 amino acids. From germline, CDR1 is LNHDA and CDR2 SQIVND (reference sequence). DNA of the CDR3: TGTGCCAGTACCCAAACGACAGGGGCCGGCGAGCAGTACTTC. Translating it yields CASTQTTGAGEQYF.

This clone is a singleton in its sample. This rearrangement joins TRBV28 to TRBJ2-1, with 9 bases fitting TRBD2. The CDR3 loop spans 13 amino acids. Germline assignment: CDR1 MDHEN and CDR2 SYDVKM. V was clipped by 7 bases and J by 9 bases; unmatched bases: 7. The CDR3 nucleotides are TGTGCCAGCATTAGCGGGAGAGAGAGTGAGCAGTTCTTC. Translated, it gives CASISGRESEQFF.

The genes are TRBV24-1 and TRBJ2-3, with TRBD1 matching 8 bases. The germline CDR1 and CDR2 sequences are KGHDR and SFDVKD. V was clipped by 4 bases and J by 2 bases; unmatched bases: 10. CDR3 length equals 17 residues. CDR3: CATSDTSGTGPTDTQYF. The CDR3 DNA reads TGTGCCACCAGTGACACCTCCGGGACAGGCCCCACAGATACGCAGTATTTT.

The rearrangement links TRBV6-2 or TRBV6-3 to TRBJ2-7; D is perhaps TRBD1 (5 bases). The CDR3 contains 13 residues. The V end was cut by 2 bases, the J end by 4 bases, with 9 bases between. CDR1 is MNHEY and CDR2 is SVGEGT in the germline V gene. CDR3 nucleotides: TGTGCCAGCAGTTACCAGGGCCCTTACGAGCAGTACTTC. This translates into CASSYQGPYEQYF.